This T cell receptor (beta chain) was identified in a study of Graves' ophthalmopathy and Graves' hyperthyroidism. Study-level results: Sensitivity reached 85% to 90% and specificity 81.08% for a 13-signature model separating ophthalmopathy from stable hyperthyroidism.

Germline V gene data show CDR1 as ENHRY and CDR2 as SYGVKD. With 4 bases removed from V and 0 bases from J, the gap between germline ends came to 10 bases. There are 15 residues in the CDR3. Amplification from RNA transcripts yielded the TCR beta CDR3 regions. The first-round RT-PCR employed HTBI primers together with the Qiagen OneStep RT-PCR kit. A multiplex PCR was then performed as the second round. Each CDR3 protein gets one entry after TCRdb re-called the multiplex PCR reads with MiXCR. The sample has roughly 1.1 million distinct CDR3 sequences; less than 45% are singletons. This clonotype was seen many times. As yet, its antigen is unknown. Aged 18 to 65, the patients with hyperthyroidism had under 2 months' duration and were newly diagnosed. If patients had other autoimmune diseases, uncontrolled infections, pregnancy or lactation, they were excluded.

This chain joins TRBV10-3 and TRBJ1-3; D gene uncertain. The sample taken for sequencing was peripheral blood or thyroid tissue (not recorded which). The sequence derives from an adult man with Graves' hyperthyroidism. CDR3 sequence: CAISAKGLSGNTIYF. CDR3 coding DNA: TGTGCCATCAGTGCCAAGGGTCTCTCTGGAAACACCATATATTTT.